Sequencing of this T cell receptor beta chain was carried out in a study of chemoradiotherapy in HPV16-positive cancers. Sequencing used immunoSEQ multiplex PCR; TCRdb keeps in-frame clones, though not all of them. The sample consists of more than 30,000 clones, approximately 90% of them appearing once. CDR1 and CDR2 (germline): MNHNS, SASEGT. V gave up 8 bases and J gave up 5 bases; unmatched junction bases: 4. This CDR3 is built from 12 residues. This TCR came from a human donor with HPV-associated anogenital cancer. This material consisted of blood, taken from a patient who underwent chemoradiotherapy. This chain links TRBV6-1 with TRBJ1-2, with 8 bases matching TRBD1. CDR3 in DNA: TGTGCCAGCCGTCGACAGGGGTATGGCTACACCTTC. It codes for CASRRQGYGYTF.